This TCR beta chain derives from a study of graft-versus-host responses after intestinal transplantation. In the study overall: Among the recipients, transplants were multivisceral, liver-intestinal, or isolated intestinal. After anti-thymocyte globulin induction, recipients took tacrolimus and steroids for approximately 3 years. General observations from the study: There were GvH clones found in recipient marrow, and some of them appeared first in ileum or blood. Early after transplant, HvG declines were associated with peak levels of circulating GvH clones.

The method was immunoSEQ multiplex PCR; TCRdb's version includes in-frame clones alone and lacks a portion of them. The repertoire holds just over 95,000 clones, with about 94% as singletons. With respect to this clone: The target antigen is unknown.

This sequence originates from a human donor who received an intestinal transplant. Material: unstimulated CD4+ T cells sorted from spleen or lymph node cells, obtained before intestinal transplant.

The DNA of the CDR3 is TGTGCCTGTTTGGAGGGTCCCATTCTAGGACCCCTCCACTTT. This gives the protein CACLEGPILGPLHF. The chain combines TRBV30 with TRBJ1-6; D gene unclear. The V gene lost 6 bases and the J gene lost 12 bases, with 21 bases spanning the gap. This CDR3 contains 14 residues. Per the germline V gene, CDR1 is GTSNPN and CDR2 is SVGIG (reference sequence). Full variable domain (remainder filled in from reference TRBV30 and TRBJ1-6): SQTIHQWPATLVQPVGSPLSLECTVEGTSNPNLYWYRQAAGRGLQLLFYSVGIGQISSEVPQNLSASRPQDRQFILSSKKLLLSDSGFYLCACLEGPILGPLHFGNGTRLTVT.